Sequencing of this T cell receptor (beta chain) was carried out in a study of T cells in Graves' hyperthyroidism and ophthalmopathy (dated by TCRdb to between 2017 and 2020). With regard to the full study: Peripheral blood was sampled at the time of initial diagnosis, prior to any treatment. In addition, the study compared T-cell repertoires in thyroid tissue and in blood from five to seven Graves' hyperthyroidism patients. Prospective prediction of ophthalmopathy was tested in an independent validation cohort consisting of 18 to 20 hyperthyroidism patients and 15 or so patients who later progressed to ophthalmopathy. A discovery cohort of around 100 patients, about 43 with Graves' ophthalmopathy and 57 with stable Graves' hyperthyroidism, was used to find distinguishing TCR V-J signatures. The 75 to 100 discovery patients were divided at random into training and test sets in a 7:3 ratio. After blood sampling, hyperthyroidism patients were treated with methimazole at a starting dose of 30 mg daily, and ophthalmopathy patients were treated with high-dose intravenous methylprednisolone. The paper reports TCR Vbeta CDR3 sequencing of fewer than 150 peripheral blood samples: under 45 ophthalmopathy, some 80 hyperthyroidism and about 17 progressor patients. Paper-wide results and their limitations: In validation, the model predicted progression to ophthalmopathy with around 71% sensitivity and roughly 75% specificity, a median of approximately 6.5 months before onset. Blood samples also contained most of the expanded thyroid clonotypes (frequency above 0.001), which suggests that blood repertoires may reflect thyroid immune responses. Sample size was not statistically predetermined, and blinding of investigators to group allocation was not performed. A model built on a 13 V-J signature distinguished ophthalmopathy from stable hyperthyroidism, reaching 85% to 90% sensitivity and 81.08% specificity in cross-validation and 80%/75% in testing.

Turning to this clonotype: Its binding antigen is unknown. No much larger clonotype is one base removed from it; base qualities were not supplied.

Hyperthyroidism patients were newly diagnosed, had a disease duration of under 2 months, and were aged 18 to 65 years. The study excluded patients with uncontrolled infections, other autoimmune diseases, pregnancy or lactation. Diagnoses were based on clinical symptoms, serum thyroxine and TRAb, thyroid ultrasound and orbital computed tomography. Blood from progressor patients was collected at the time of first diagnosis with hyperthyroidism, before any ophthalmopathy symptoms had appeared. PBMCs were separated from approximately 10 ml of fresh peripheral blood using Ficoll-Paque density gradient centrifugation. Progressor patients were defined as those initially diagnosed with Graves' hyperthyroidism in whom ophthalmopathy developed during follow-up. Trizol reagent was used to extract total RNA, and RNA quality was then checked on an Agilent 2100 Bioanalyzer. According to the germline V gene, CDR1 reads MNHNS and CDR2 reads SASEGT. Ends trimmed: V by 6 bases, J by 5 bases; bases unmatched to a gene: 7. The CDR3 covers 15 residues, taking in both the cysteine and the phenylalanine. Kept here is only the CDR3 DNA, which spans 45 bases and is read in frame from base 1.

Amplification of TCR beta CDR3 regions was carried out from RNA transcripts. The TCR CDR3 was subjected to a first round of RT-PCR using the HTBI primer set and the Qiagen OneStep RT-PCR kit. The libraries were constructed in a second round of multiplex PCR and then size-selected and purified. Paired-end sequencing of the libraries was performed with 100 bp reads on an Illumina HiSeq2000. The original methods were these. Raw data were processed with SOAPnuke, discarding reads with adapters, uncalled bases, mean Phred below 15, or no exact constant-primer or identifier match. High-quality paired reads were merged using COPE v1.2.5, and each unique nucleotide sequence was defined as a clonotype. MiTCR v1.1 was used to align the clonotypes against IMGT TRBV, TRBD and TRBJ reference segments. The analysis included only V-J combinations with a frequency above 0.0001, which together covered approximately 99% of the repertoires. The TCS score was defined as F50 (clonal expansion) divided by E x V (chaos), with BLOSUM62-based TCRdist calculated between CDR3 peptides within each V-J. Welch's t-statistics and random forest reduced roughly 540 V-J features to around 14, which were used in a naive Bayes classifier (R e1071). TCRdb handled the public reads itself, with Q25 trimming in fastp and clone calling in MiXCR, and kept productive beta chains. Rows are unified per CDR3 protein, each entry keeping the most common DNA and genes. These V and J calls originate from TCRdb's pipeline instead of the authors' own analysis. The sample contains under 450,000 distinct CDR3 sequences, approximately 13% of them found a single time. The ten largest account for about 20% of the sample.

The rearranged chain carries TRBV6-1 and TRBJ2-2, and TRBD1 matches 9 of the central bases. This receptor was identified in a young man with Graves' hyperthyroidism that later progressed to Graves' ophthalmopathy. The sample comprised blood. At the DNA level, the sequence is TGTGCCAGCAGGGGGACAGGGCTAAGGACCGGGGAGCTGTTTTTT. Translated, this gives CASRGTGLRTGELFF.